These T cell receptor beta chains were read from a single sample in a study of T cells in Graves' hyperthyroidism and ophthalmopathy. TCRdb ran MiXCR on the multiplex PCR reads and lists one entry per CDR3 protein. The sample contains fewer than 650,000 distinct CDR3 sequences, about 46% of which appear only once. The sequenced sample was peripheral blood or thyroid tissue (not recorded which). The origin of the receptors is an adult woman with Graves' disease, either hyperthyroidism or ophthalmopathy (not recorded which). Each CDR3 is given with its conserved first and last residue. D genes are given only for firm matches. Clone size is stated in some rows and not others, as once, few, many or a class when expanded.

>TRBJ1-6|TRBV7-8|TRBD1|-
TGTGCCAGCAGCTCGGGACAGACTTTGGGTAATTCACCCCTCCACTTT
CASSSGQTLGNSPLHF
>TRBJ2-1|TRBV7-9|-|once
TGTGCCAGCAGCCCCACGGCGGACTGGGTGTACAATGAGCAGTTCTTC
CASSPTADWVYNEQFF
>TRBJ1-2|TRBV2|TRBD1|-
TGTGCCAGCAGTGCAGGGGGCTCGGGCTATGGCTACACCTTC
CASSAGGSGYGYTF
>TRBJ1-1|TRBV29-1|-|many
TGCAGCGTTGCTCCGGAGAACACTGAAGCTTTCTTT
CSVAPENTEAFF
>TRBJ1-5|TRBV15|-|-
TGTGCCACCAGCGGGAGTGGGCCCAATCAGCCCCAGCATTTT
CATSGSGPNQPQHF
>TRBJ2-5|TRBV14|-|-
TGTGCCAGCAGCCAAGCCCCGGTGGTGTTACAAGAGACCCAGTACTTC
CASSQAPVVLQETQYF
>TRBJ1-6|TRBV30|-|many
TGTGCCTGGAGTGTGGAGTCACCCCTCCACTTT
CAWSVESPLHF
>TRBJ2-5|TRBV7-8|TRBD2|-
TGTACCAGCAGCTATATGAACCTGGCGGGGGGTCGTGAGACCCAGTACTTC
CTSSYMNLAGGRETQYF
>TRBJ1-2|TRBV29-1|TRBD1|-
TGCAGCGTTGAAGGTTCCCGGACAGGGTACTATGGCTACACCTTC
CSVEGSRTGYYGYTF
>TRBJ2-2|TRBV14|-|-
TGTGCCAGCAGCCGAGAAATCACTTCTGCGGGGGCGGCCGGGGAGCTGTTTTTT
CASSREITSAGAAGELFF
>TRBJ2-7|TRBV18|TRBD2|-
TGTGCCAGCTCACCCATCGGGGGAGGGACTCCCTATCACTACGAGCAGTACTTC
CASSPIGGGTPYHYEQYF
>TRBJ2-5|TRBV29-1|TRBD2|-
TGCAGCGCCTCGACTAGCGGGACCGGTGGGCAGGAGACCCAGTACTTC
CSASTSGTGGQETQYF
>TRBJ2-3|TRBV12-3/TRBV12-4|-|few
TGTGCCAGCAGTTTAGCTTCTAGCCCCACGCAGTATTTT
CASSLASSPTQYF
>TRBJ2-7|TRBV2|-|-
TGTGCCAGCAGAGCATGGTCCTACGAGCAGTACTTC
CASRAWSYEQYF
>TRBJ1-4|TRBV15|-|-
TGTGCCACCACCAGTGATTTGGGTGAAAAACTGTTTTTT
CATTSDLGEKLFF
>TRBJ2-6|TRBV12-3/TRBV12-4|TRBD1|once
TGTGCCAGCACCCCCGCGGCAGGGGGCACTGGGGCCAACGTCCTGACTTTC
CASTPAAGGTGANVLTF
>TRBJ1-6|TRBV7-2|-|many
TGTGCCAGCAGCTTATCGGATCAGGGTAATTCACCCCTCCACTTT
CASSLSDQGNSPLHF
>TRBJ1-5|TRBV7-9|TRBD1|-
TGCGCCAGCAAGCTGGGACCGGGACAGGGATATCAGCCCCAGCATTTT
CASKLGPGQGYQPQHF
>TRBJ2-7|TRBV20-1|-|-
TGCAGTGCTAGAAAGGCTGACTACGAGCAGTACTTC
CSARKADYEQYF
>TRBJ2-5|TRBV2|TRBD2|-
TGTGCCAGCAGTGAAGCACCTAGCGGTCAAGAGACCCAGTACTTC
CASSEAPSGQETQYF
>TRBJ2-5|TRBV20-1|-|once
TGCAGTGCTAGAGGGGCGGCCGTACGTGATGGGCTCCAAGAGACCCAGTACTTC
CSARGAAVRDGLQETQYF
>TRBJ2-7|TRBV10-3|TRBD2|-
TGTGCCATCAGTGAAGGCGGGACTAACTACGAGCAGTACTTC
CAISEGGTNYEQYF
>TRBJ1-2|TRBV24-1|TRBD1|-
TGTGCCACCAGTGATTCCTACAGGGGGCTCTATGGCTACACCTTC
CATSDSYRGLYGYTF
>TRBJ1-4|TRBV2|-|-
TGTGCCAGCAGTCCTAGGGACACGGAAGTTCTGTTTTTT
CASSPRDTEVLFF
>TRBJ2-2|TRBV12-3/TRBV12-4|TRBD1|few
TGTGCCAGCGGACAGGGTGGGAACACCGGGGAGCTGTTTTTT
CASGQGGNTGELFF
>TRBJ2-5|TRBV5-6|TRBD2|many
TGTGCCAGCAGCTTGGACGCGGGAGGGCGAGAGACCCAGTACTTC
CASSLDAGGRETQYF
>TRBJ1-5|TRBV4-2|TRBD1|-
TGTGCCAGCAGCCAAGTCCCGGGACAGGGCGGGCAGCCCCAGCATTTT
CASSQVPGQGGQPQHF
>TRBJ1-1|TRBV15|-|once
TGTGCCACCAGCAGAGAAGGGGGGCCCATGAACACTGAAGCTTTCTTT
CATSREGGPMNTEAFF
>TRBJ1-6|TRBV19|-|-
TGTGCCAGTAGTACGGGACCGTATAATCCACCCCTCCACTTT
CASSTGPYNPPLHF